Shown below are 23 T cell receptor beta chains from a single sample sequenced in a study of T cell responses to AZD1222 COVID-19 vaccine. Profiled with immunoSEQ multiplex PCR; TCRdb holds only in-frame clones, not every one. The data show 90,000 to 120,000 clones, 70% to 90% seen once. Here the sequenced sample was peripheral blood, taken on day 0 of AZD1222 vaccination. Receptors originate from an adult in good health.

In this sample, this clone turned up a few times. The chain combines TRBV18 with TRBJ1-4, with D perhaps matching TRBD1 (6 bases). Germline V lookup: CDR1 KGHSH, CDR2 LQKENI. The CDR3 spans 14 residues. V lost 3 bases and J lost 13, with 18 bases in between. CDR3 sequence reads: CASSPRGVETGLFF. The CDR3 coding sequence is TGTGCCAGCTCACCCAGGGGAGTAGAGACCGGACTGTTTTTT.

In this sample, this clone turned up once. The genes are TRBV4-1 and TRBJ1-2; 8 nucleotides match TRBD1. The CDR3 is made up of 18 amino acids. The J segment lost 5 bases and the V segment lost 0 bases, leaving 14 bases of the junction unmatched. Germline loops: CDR1 MGHRA, CDR2 YSYEKL. The CDR3 DNA is TGCGCCAGCAGCCAAGATGGGTCATTGAGCAGGGGGCCTTATGGCTACACCTTC. It specifies CASSQDGSLSRGPYGYTF.

This clone has only one observation. The chain couples TRBV18 to TRBJ2-2, with 8 nucleotides matching TRBD1. Germline V gene sequence: CDR1 KGHSH, CDR2 LQKENI. This CDR3 has 14 amino acids. The V and J ends lost 2 bases and 6 bases, in that order; junction bases with no gene match: 2. CDR3 bases: TGTGCCAGCTCACCAAGACAGGGGTCCGGGGAGCTGTTTTTT. Amino acids: CASSPRQGSGELFF. The full variable domain, completed using reference TRBV18 and TRBJ2-2, is NAGVMQNPRHLVRRRGQEARLRCSPMKGHSHVYWYRQLPEEGLKFMVYLQKENIIDESGMPKERFSAEFPKEGPSILRIQQVVRGDSAAYFCASSPRQGSGELFFGEGSRLTVL.

This sequence joins TRBV19 and TRBJ2-3, with 11 bases that match TRBD2. Germline lookup yields CDR1 LNHDA and CDR2 SQIVND (reference sequence). The V segment lost 3 bases and the J segment 6 bases; nucleotides outside the gene matches: 2. This CDR3 is 14 amino acids long. The CDR3 here is CASSMPSGGDTQYF. The CDR3, as DNA: TGTGCCAGTAGTATGCCTAGCGGGGGGGATACGCAGTATTTT. Full variable domain (rest looked up from reference TRBV19 and TRBJ2-3): DGGITQSPKYLFRKEGQNVTLSCEQNLNHDAMYWYRQDPGQGLRLIYYSQIVNDFQKGDIAEGYSVSREKKESFPLTVTSAQKNPTAFYLCASSMPSGGDTQYFGPGTRLTVL.

This sequence joins TRBV7-2 and TRBJ2-3, with TRBD2 matching 8 bases. From germline, CDR1 is SGHTA and CDR2 FQGNSA. The CDR3 totals 18 residues. V was pared by 5 bases and J by 3 bases, with 16 bases of the junction left unmatched. CDR3 sequence reads: CASSRVGGASQLTDTQYF. CDR3 DNA: TGTGCCAGCAGCCGGGTCGGGGGGGCCAGTCAGTTGACAGATACGCAGTATTTT.

V and J are TRBV3-1 (or the pseudogene TRBV3-2) and TRBJ2-3; 7 bases are a match to TRBD2. J gave up 0 bases and V 4 bases, and 4 bases lay outside the gene matches. Looked up from germline, CDR1 is LGHDT and CDR2 is YNNKEL (reference sequence). This CDR3 has 15 residues. The CDR3 nucleotides read TGTGCCAGCAGCCTCGGGGGGACTAGCACAGATACGCAGTATTTT. This translates into CASSLGGTSTDTQYF.

The gene calls are TRBV3-1 (or the pseudogene TRBV3-2) and TRBJ1-6, with D possibly matching TRBD1 (6 bases). The CDR3 has 16 residues. Germline V lookup: CDR1 LGHDT, CDR2 YNNKEL (reference sequence). Trimming pared 1 base from V and 8 bases from J, leaving 15 bases between. CDR3 DNA: TGTGCCAGCAGCCAAGGTACGGGGGGCCGGGATTCACCCCTCCACTTT. This sequence encodes CASSQGTGGRDSPLHF.

Remarks on this clone: This sample also contains other DNA sequences that code for the same CDR3. CDR3 nucleotides: TGTGCCAGCAGCCCGGCCTACGAGCAGTACTTC. This codes for CASSPAYEQYF. The rearrangement joins TRBV7-8 to TRBJ2-7, with unresolved D. Germline values: CDR1 SGHVS, CDR2 FQNEAQ. Trimming removed 5 bases from V and 2 bases from J, with 4 bases in between. The CDR3 loop spans 11 amino acids. The whole variable domain, filled in from reference TRBV7-8 and TRBJ2-7, reads GAGVSQSPRYKVAKRGQDVALRCDPISGHVSLFWYQQALGQGPEFLTYFQNEAQLDKSGLPSDRFFAERPEGSVSTLKIQRTQQEDSAVYLCASSPAYEQYFGPGTRLTVT.

The J gene is TRBJ1-2, the V gene TRBV7-6; D is uncertain. Trimming removed 3 bases at V and 5 bases at J, with 16 bases between. The CDR3 consists of 15 residues. Germline-derived CDR1 and CDR2 are SGHVS and FNYEAQ. The DNA of the CDR3 is TGTGCCAGCAGCTTGAGCCCGACCCCGGGGTATGGCTACACCTTC. Amino acids: CASSLSPTPGYGYTF.

This chain links TRBV30 with TRBJ2-3, with 15 bases aligning to TRBD2. CDR1 is GTSNPN and CDR2 is SVGIG in the germline V gene (reference sequence). The junction had 12 bases not matched to a gene; V was cut back by 0 bases and J by 2 bases. The CDR3 contains 20 residues. The CDR3: CAWSVPWTSGGVLYTDTQYF. In DNA, the CDR3 is TGTGCCTGGAGTGTTCCCTGGACTAGCGGGGGGGTATTATACACAGATACGCAGTATTTT.

This chain connects TRBV28 to TRBJ2-4; TRBD2 matches 7 bases. The germline gives CDR1 MDHEN, CDR2 SYDVKM. The CDR3 has 14 residues. The trim removed 7 bases at V and 3 bases at J, leaving 6 bases unmatched. The CDR3 coding sequence is TGTGCCAGCATGGCGGGGGAGGTCAAAAACATTCAGTACTTC. Translation: CASMAGEVKNIQYF. Full variable domain (rest looked up from reference TRBV28 and TRBJ2-4): DVKVTQSSRYLVKRTGEKVFLECVQDMDHENMFWYRQDPGLGLRLIYFSYDVKMKEKGDIPEGYSVSREKKERFSLILESASTNQTSMYLCASMAGEVKNIQYFGAGTRLSVL.

V usage is TRBV5-1 and J usage is TRBJ1-4; D unclear. The CDR3 runs to 15 residues. V gave up 0 bases and J gave up 5 bases, with 11 bases separating them. Germline CDR1 and CDR2: SGHRS and YFSETQ. The CDR3 sequence is CASSLVPGGNEKLFF. Here the CDR3 DNA reads TGCGCCAGCAGCTTGGTGCCGGGCGGGAATGAAAAACTGTTTTTT.

The chain is built from TRBV2 and TRBJ1-1, with D perhaps TRBD1 (5 bases). The CDR3 runs 11 residues. CDR1 is SNHLY, CDR2 FYNNEI, per germline. Trimming left V 2 bases short and J 10 bases short, with 8 bases between. CDR3 protein: CASSEPGVAFF. CDR3 nucleotides: TGTGCCAGCAGTGAACCGGGGGTAGCTTTCTTT.

This chain links TRBV19 with TRBJ1-4; 8 bases line up with TRBD1. V shed 10 bases, J shed 7 bases, and the junction held 17 bases outside the gene matches. The CDR3 covers 16 residues. From germline, CDR1 is LNHDA and CDR2 SQIVND (reference sequence). The CDR3 sequence is CATTSAGGGWAEKLFF. Written as DNA, the CDR3 is TGTGCCACCACGTCGGCAGGGGGCGGTTGGGCTGAAAAACTGTTTTTT.

The genes are TRBV6-4 and TRBJ1-1; no reliable D call. With 0 bases removed from V and 12 bases from J, the gap between germline ends came to 14 bases. The germline V gene has CDR1 MRHNA and CDR2 SNTAGT. The CDR3 sequence is 13 residues long. Here the CDR3 reads CASSDSERGGTFF. CDR3 nucleotide sequence: TGTGCCAGCAGTGACTCGGAACGTGGTGGAACTTTCTTT.

A remark on this clone: The identical CDR3 is also encoded by other nucleotide sequences in the sample. The chain is built from TRBV5-4 and TRBJ1-5; D not certain. The germline V gene has CDR1 SGHNT and CDR2 YYREEE (reference sequence). The V gene lost 0 bases and the J gene lost 4 bases, with 5 bases spanning the gap. The CDR3 contains 13 residues. DNA of the CDR3: TGTGCCAGCAGCTTGGGCCAAAATCAGCCCCAGCATTTT. Encoded protein: CASSLGQNQPQHF.

V gene TRBV19 combines with J gene TRBJ2-7; 12 bases fit TRBD1. Germline CDR1 and CDR2: LNHDA and SQIVND (reference sequence). The trim removed 5 bases at V and 6 bases at J, leaving 8 bases unmatched. The CDR3 length is 15 residues. The CDR3 sequence is CASSPQGTGGGEQYF. The CDR3, as DNA: TGTGCCAGTAGTCCTCAGGGGACAGGGGGCGGCGAGCAGTACTTC.

The chain carries TRBV9 and TRBJ2-2; D is unresolved. The ends were cut back, 4 bases at V and 4 bases at J, with 14 bases in the middle. The CDR3 runs 15 residues. Germline V CDR1 and CDR2: SGDLS, YYNGEE. The CDR3 sequence: CASSTRTDFTGELFF. CDR3 DNA sequence: TGTGCCAGCAGCACCCGGACGGATTTCACCGGGGAGCTGTTTTTT.

A single count supports this clone. V usage is TRBV19 and J usage is TRBJ1-1; maybe TRBD1 (6 bases). The V gene's germline CDR1 is LNHDA and CDR2 SQIVND (reference sequence). Deletions cut 0 bases from V and 4 bases from J, with 24 bases between. This CDR3 is built from 19 residues. CDR3 loop: CASSIEIGEGVRGGTEAFF. Here the CDR3 DNA reads TGTGCCAGTAGTATAGAGATCGGAGAAGGGGTTAGGGGGGGCACTGAAGCTTTCTTT.

CDR3 nucleotide sequence: TGTGCCAGCAGCCAAGCGGTGTTGGAGGGGGAGCAGTACTTC. Residues: CASSQAVLEGEQYF. This rearrangement joins TRBV4-2 to TRBJ2-7; D possibly corresponds to TRBD2 (6 bases). V was cut by 1 base and J by 7 bases, with 14 bases left in between. The germline V gene encodes CDR1 LGHNA and CDR2 YNFKEQ. The CDR3 spans 14 residues.

V is TRBV6-6 and J is TRBJ2-7; 9 nucleotides match TRBD1. Germline values: CDR1 MNHNY, CDR2 SVGAGI (reference sequence). This CDR3 comprises 17 residues. The J segment lost 0 bases and the V segment lost 6 bases, leaving 12 bases of the junction unmatched. As DNA, the CDR3 is TGTGCCAGCAGGCGACAGGGGGGTGGGACGAGCTCCTACGAGCAGTACTTC. It codes for CASRRQGGGTSSYEQYF.

The genes are TRBV27 and TRBJ2-3; D is uncertain. Germline CDR1 and CDR2: MNHEY and SMNVEV (reference sequence). This CDR3 has 15 residues. V shed 9 bases and J shed 2 bases, with 18 bases lying between them. This CDR3 reads CARGRVTWNTDTQYF. The DNA of the CDR3 is TGTGCCAGAGGCCGGGTAACCTGGAACACAGATACGCAGTATTTT.

The chain employs TRBV28 and TRBJ1-2, with D unclear. Germline assignment: CDR1 MDHEN and CDR2 SYDVKM. V was clipped by 6 bases and J by 6 bases, with 8 bases between them. CDR3 length equals 11 residues. The CDR3 DNA follows: TGTGCCAGCAGCCGGAGGGATGGCTACACCTTC. It is translated as CASSRRDGYTF.